These 14 T cell receptor beta chains were sequenced from one sample in a study of CD4+ T cells in melanoma. Data came from immunoSEQ multiplex PCR; TCRdb stores just in-frame clones and leaves some out. Of some 12,000 clones in the sample, roughly two thirds are singletons; the top ten hold approximately 9%. The sample was cells from a culture (not recorded whether cultured in vitro). These receptors all stem from a human donor with melanoma.

The V call is TRBV6-1, the J call TRBJ1-1; D perhaps matches TRBD1 (5 bases). The CDR3 runs 13 residues. Trimming stripped 6 bases from V and 0 bases from J, with 8 bases between. Germline-derived CDR1 and CDR2 are MNHNS and SASEGT. The DNA for the CDR3 is TGTGCCAGCAGATTGACAGTGAACACTGAAGCTTTCTTT. Translating gives CASRLTVNTEAFF.

The V and J genes are TRBV10-2 and TRBJ1-1; 8 bases map to TRBD1. V shed 4 bases, J shed 4 bases, and the junction held 2 bases outside the gene matches. This CDR3 contains 13 residues. Germline V gene sequence: CDR1 WSHSY, CDR2 SAAADI. The chain's CDR3 is CASSVTGGTEAFF. As DNA, the CDR3 is TGCGCCAGCAGTGTTACAGGGGGCACTGAAGCTTTCTTT.

The gene calls are TRBV10-3 and TRBJ1-5; 7 positions match TRBD1. J was trimmed by 9 bases and V by 3 bases; bases with no gene match: 11. This CDR3 has 15 amino acids. Germline CDR1 ENHRY, CDR2 SYGVKD. The CDR3 nucleotides are TGTGCCATCAGTGAATCCCGGGACAGTTCAGGGCCCCAGCATTTT. This codes for CAISESRDSSGPQHF.

The chain links TRBV2 to TRBJ2-2; 11 bases line up with TRBD2. From germline, CDR1 is SNHLY and CDR2 FYNNEI. The CDR3 totals 17 residues. The V and J ends lost 9 bases and 1 base, in that order; junction bases with no gene match: 10. CDR3 sequence reads: CARDRELAGVNTGELFF. CDR3 nucleotide sequence: TGTGCCAGAGACAGGGAACTAGCGGGGGTGAACACCGGGGAGCTGTTTTTT.

J is TRBJ2-7 and V is TRBV29-1; D uncertain. The CDR3 runs 11 residues. Germline-derived CDR1 and CDR2 are SQVTM and ANQGSEA. V gave up 3 bases and J gave up 7 bases, with 10 bases separating them. Here the CDR3 DNA reads TGCAGCGTTGACAGGTTGGGAGAGCAGTACTTC. This encodes CSVDRLGEQYF.

The rearrangement joins TRBV2 to TRBJ2-5; unclear D gene. Germline lookup yields CDR1 SNHLY and CDR2 FYNNEI. The CDR3 contains 13 residues. Trimming took off 1 base at V and 7 bases at J, with 10 bases between the two ends. The CDR3 DNA is TGTGCCAGCAGTGAAGTCGGTAAAGGGACCCAGTACTTC. This translates into CASSEVGKGTQYF.

This rearrangement joins TRBV19 to TRBJ1-1; D is possibly TRBD1 (5 bases). V was trimmed by 6 bases and J by 0 bases, leaving 14 bases between them. CDR1 and CDR2 from the germline V gene are LNHDA and SQIVND (reference sequence). The CDR3 is 15 residues long. Here the CDR3 reads CASSRDGSMNTEAFF. In DNA, the CDR3 is TGTGCCAGTAGCAGGGACGGCAGTATGAACACTGAAGCTTTCTTT. The whole variable domain, filled in from reference TRBV19 and TRBJ1-1, reads DGGITQSPKYLFRKEGQNVTLSCEQNLNHDAMYWYRQDPGQGLRLIYYSQIVNDFQKGDIAEGYSVSREKKESFPLTVTSAQKNPTAFYLCASSRDGSMNTEAFFGQGTRLTVV.

V gene TRBV5-6 combines with J gene TRBJ2-1, with D perhaps given as TRBD1 or TRBD2 (6 bases each). CDR1 and CDR2 (germline): SGHDT, YYEEEE. V dropped 0 bases and J dropped 3 bases, with 10 bases sitting between them. There are 15 residues in the CDR3. This chain's CDR3 is CASSLGGGYYNEQFF. In DNA form, the CDR3 reads TGTGCCAGCAGCTTGGGAGGGGGGTACTACAATGAGCAGTTCTTC. The variable domain in full, with the rest retrieved from reference TRBV5-6 and TRBJ2-1, is DAGVTQSPTHLIKTRGQQVTLRCSPKSGHDTVSWYQQALGQGPQFIFQYYEEEERQRGNFPDRFSGHQFPNYSSELNVNALLLGDSALYLCASSLGGGYYNEQFFGPGTRLTVL.

The chain has TRBV6-5 and TRBJ2-1; D tentatively reads TRBD1 or TRBD2 (5 bases each). This CDR3 region has 14 residues. Trimming removed 3 bases from V and 10 bases from J, with 16 bases in between. Germline V gene lookup returns CDR1 MNHEY and CDR2 SVGAGI. The CDR3: CASSYGGGVSEQFF. The CDR3 DNA reads as TGTGCCAGCAGTTATGGGGGTGGGGTATCGGAGCAGTTCTTC.

This rearrangement joins TRBV4-1 to TRBJ1-1; TRBD1 is a possible D gene (6 bases). V was trimmed by 1 base and J by 5 bases, leaving 11 bases between them. In germline, CDR1 is MGHRA, CDR2 YSYEKL. This CDR3 comprises 14 residues. The CDR3 protein is CASSQVGGRTEAFF. CDR3 sequence (DNA): TGCGCCAGCAGCCAAGTAGGGGGGCGTACTGAAGCTTTCTTT.

On this clone itself: One end of the junction is discordant with germline, which a read error may explain. The DNA for the CDR3 is TGCGCCAGCAGCCAAGATCCGGGCGGAACCTACGAGCAGTACTTC. As protein: CASSQDPGGTYEQYF. The chain recombines TRBV5-4 with TRBJ2-7, with D unresolved. This CDR3 has 15 amino acids. Per germline, CDR1 SGHNT and CDR2 YYREEE (reference sequence).

About this clone: One junction end disagrees with the germline gene, perhaps due to a read error. V and J are TRBV5-8 and TRBJ2-1, with D tentatively TRBD2 (5 bases). Germline CDR1 reads SGHTS; CDR2 reads YDEGEE. The CDR3 spans 14 residues. CDR3 in amino acids: CASVPDLPYSEQFF. The DNA of the CDR3 is TGTGCCAGTGTACCGGACTTACCTTACAGTGAGCAGTTCTTC.

The chain is built from TRBV5-1 and TRBJ2-4, with 8 positions matching TRBD1. CDR3 length: 15 residues. Germline assignment: CDR1 SGHRS and CDR2 YFSETQ. V gave up 4 bases and J gave up 9 bases; unmatched junction bases: 12. CDR3 amino acids: CASSIRGDRGGIQYF. CDR3 DNA: TGCGCCAGCAGCATTCGAGGAGACAGGGGCGGCATTCAGTACTTC. The full variable domain, in which reference TRBV5-1 and TRBJ2-4 provide the parts outside the CDR3, is KAGVTQTPRYLIKTRGQQVTLSCSPISGHRSVSWYQQTPGQGLQFLFEYFSETQRNKGNFPGRFSGRQFSNSRSEMNVSTLELGDSALYLCASSIRGDRGGIQYFGAGTRLSVL.

The V call is TRBV7-7, the J call TRBJ2-2, with D perhaps being TRBD1 or TRBD2 (5 bases each). Germline loops: CDR1 SSHAT, CDR2 FNYEAQ (reference sequence). Trimming pared 5 bases from V and 1 base from J, leaving 11 bases between. This CDR3 comprises 15 residues. CDR3 sequence (DNA): TGTGCCAGCAGCCGGGGACGGAGGAACACCGGGGAGCTGTTTTTT. Its translation is CASSRGRRNTGELFF.